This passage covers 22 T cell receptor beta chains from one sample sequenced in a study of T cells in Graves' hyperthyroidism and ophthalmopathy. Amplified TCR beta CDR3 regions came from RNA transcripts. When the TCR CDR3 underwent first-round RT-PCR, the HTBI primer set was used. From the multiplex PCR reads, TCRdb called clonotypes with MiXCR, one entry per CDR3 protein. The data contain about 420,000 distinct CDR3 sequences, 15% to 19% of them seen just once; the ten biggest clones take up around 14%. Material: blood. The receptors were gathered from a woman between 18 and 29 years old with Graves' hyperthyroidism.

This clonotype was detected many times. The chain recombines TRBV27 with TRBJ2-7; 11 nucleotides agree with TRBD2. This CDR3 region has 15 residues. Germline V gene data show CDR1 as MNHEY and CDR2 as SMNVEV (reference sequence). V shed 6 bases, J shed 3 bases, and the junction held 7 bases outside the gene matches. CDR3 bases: TGTGCCAGCAGAATCGGACTAGCGGGTAACTACGAGCAGTACTTC. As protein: CASRIGLAGNYEQYF.

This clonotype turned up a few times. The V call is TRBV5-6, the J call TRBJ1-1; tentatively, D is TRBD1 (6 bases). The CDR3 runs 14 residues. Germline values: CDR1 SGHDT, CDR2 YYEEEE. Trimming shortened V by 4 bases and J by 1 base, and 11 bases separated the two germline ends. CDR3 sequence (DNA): TGTGCCAGCAGCATACAGGGCCAGAACACTGAAGCTTTCTTT. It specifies CASSIQGQNTEAFF.

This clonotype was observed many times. CDR3 bases: TGTGCCAGCAGCCATTTCTCCCTAGGGAGGACCGGGGAGCTGTTTTTT. Translation: CASSHFSLGRTGELFF. The gene calls are TRBV28 and TRBJ2-2, with D possibly matching TRBD2 (6 bases). V was clipped by 6 bases and J by 5 bases, with 19 bases between them. The CDR3 consists of 16 residues. Germline V gives CDR1 MDHEN, CDR2 SYDVKM. The full variable domain, rest sourced from reference TRBV28 and TRBJ2-2, is DVKVTQSSRYLVKRTGEKVFLECVQDMDHENMFWYRQDPGLGLRLIYFSYDVKMKEKGDIPEGYSVSREKKERFSLILESASTNQTSMYLCASSHFSLGRTGELFFGEGSRLTVL.

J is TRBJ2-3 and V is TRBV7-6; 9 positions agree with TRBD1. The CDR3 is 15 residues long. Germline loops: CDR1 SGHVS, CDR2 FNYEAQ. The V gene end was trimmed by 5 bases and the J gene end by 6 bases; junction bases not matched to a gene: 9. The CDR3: CASSTHRGQRDTQYF. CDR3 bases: TGTGCCAGCAGCACACACAGGGGGCAGAGGGATACGCAGTATTTT.

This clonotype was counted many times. In DNA form, the CDR3 reads TGTGCCAGCAGCTTCGGGCAGGGGACTAGCGGAGAGACCCAGTACTTC. Its protein product is CASSFGQGTSGETQYF. The chain employs TRBV7-2 and TRBJ2-5; TRBD2 agrees at 11 bases. V was pared by 3 bases and J by 4 bases, with 7 bases of the junction left unmatched. The CDR3 contains 16 residues. In germline, CDR1 is SGHTA, CDR2 FQGNSA. The full variable domain, completed using reference TRBV7-2 and TRBJ2-5, is GAGVSQSPSNKVTEKGKDVELRCDPISGHTALYWYRQSLGQGLEFLIYFQGNSAPDKSGLPSDRFSAERTGGSVSTLTIQRTQQEDSAVYLCASSFGQGTSGETQYFGPGTRLLVL.

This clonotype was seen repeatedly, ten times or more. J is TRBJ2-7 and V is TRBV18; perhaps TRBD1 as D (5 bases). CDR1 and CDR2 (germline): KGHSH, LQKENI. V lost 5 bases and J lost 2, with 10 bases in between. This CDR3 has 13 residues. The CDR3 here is CASSTRQTYEQYF. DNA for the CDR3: TGTGCCAGCTCAACTCGACAGACCTACGAGCAGTACTTC.

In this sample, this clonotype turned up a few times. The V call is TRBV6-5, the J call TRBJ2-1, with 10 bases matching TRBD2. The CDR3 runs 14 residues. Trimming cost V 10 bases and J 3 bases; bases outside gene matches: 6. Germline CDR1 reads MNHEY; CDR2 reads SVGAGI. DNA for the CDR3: TGTGCCACCGTTAGCGGGAGGTACTACAATGAGCAGTTCTTC. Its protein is CATVSGRYYNEQFF.

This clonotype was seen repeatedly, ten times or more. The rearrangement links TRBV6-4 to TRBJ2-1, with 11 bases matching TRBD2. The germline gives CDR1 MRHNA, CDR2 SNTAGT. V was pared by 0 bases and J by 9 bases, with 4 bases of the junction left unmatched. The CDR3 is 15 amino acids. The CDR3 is CASSDSGLAGVEQFF. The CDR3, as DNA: TGTGCCAGCAGTGACTCTGGACTAGCGGGTGTTGAGCAGTTCTTC.

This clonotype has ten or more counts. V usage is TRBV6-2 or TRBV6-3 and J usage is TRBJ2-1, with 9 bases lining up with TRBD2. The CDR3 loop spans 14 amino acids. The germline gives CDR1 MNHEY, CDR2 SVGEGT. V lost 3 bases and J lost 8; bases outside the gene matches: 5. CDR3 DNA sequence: TGTGCCAGCAGTTATTCTAGCGGGAAAGATGAGCAGTTCTTC. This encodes CASSYSSGKDEQFF.

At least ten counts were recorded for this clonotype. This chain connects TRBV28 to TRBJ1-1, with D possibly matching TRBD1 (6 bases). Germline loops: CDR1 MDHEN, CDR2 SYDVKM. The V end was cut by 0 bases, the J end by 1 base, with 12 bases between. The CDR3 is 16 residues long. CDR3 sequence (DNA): TGTGCCAGCAGTTTATGGGGGGGGCCAGGGAACACTGAAGCTTTCTTT. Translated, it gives CASSLWGGPGNTEAFF.

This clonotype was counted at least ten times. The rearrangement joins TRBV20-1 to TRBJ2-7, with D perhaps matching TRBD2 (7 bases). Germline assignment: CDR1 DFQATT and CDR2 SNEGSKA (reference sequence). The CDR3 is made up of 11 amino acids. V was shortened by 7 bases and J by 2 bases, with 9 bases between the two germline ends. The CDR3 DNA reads TGCAGTGTAGGGGGGGCCTACGAGCAGTACTTC. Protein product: CSVGGAYEQYF.

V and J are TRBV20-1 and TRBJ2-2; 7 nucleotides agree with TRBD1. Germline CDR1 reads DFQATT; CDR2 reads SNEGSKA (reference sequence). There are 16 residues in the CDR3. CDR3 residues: CSLPLKGAKNTGELFF. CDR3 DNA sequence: TGCAGCCTACCACTAAAGGGGGCCAAGAACACCGGGGAGCTGTTTTTT.

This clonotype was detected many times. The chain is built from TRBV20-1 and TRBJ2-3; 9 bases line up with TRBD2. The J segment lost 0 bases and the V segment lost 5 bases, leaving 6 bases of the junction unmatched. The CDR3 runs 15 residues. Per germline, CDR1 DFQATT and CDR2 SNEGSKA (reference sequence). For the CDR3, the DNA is TGCAGTGCTCCCGTAGCGGGAGCTAGCACAGATACGCAGTATTTT. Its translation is CSAPVAGASTDTQYF.

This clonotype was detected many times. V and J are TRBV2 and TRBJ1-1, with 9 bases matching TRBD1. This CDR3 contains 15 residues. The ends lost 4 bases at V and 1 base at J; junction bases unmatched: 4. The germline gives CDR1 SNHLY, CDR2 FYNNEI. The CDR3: CASSGTGAANTEAFF. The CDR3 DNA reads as TGTGCCAGCAGTGGGACAGGGGCTGCGAACACTGAAGCTTTCTTT.

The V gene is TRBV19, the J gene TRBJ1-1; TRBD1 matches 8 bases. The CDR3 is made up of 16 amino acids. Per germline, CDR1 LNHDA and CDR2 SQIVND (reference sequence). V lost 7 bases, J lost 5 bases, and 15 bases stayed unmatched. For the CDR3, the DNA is TGTGCCAGTACCGATATGTTTGGCAGGGGGCGGACTGAAGCTTTCTTT. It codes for CASTDMFGRGRTEAFF.

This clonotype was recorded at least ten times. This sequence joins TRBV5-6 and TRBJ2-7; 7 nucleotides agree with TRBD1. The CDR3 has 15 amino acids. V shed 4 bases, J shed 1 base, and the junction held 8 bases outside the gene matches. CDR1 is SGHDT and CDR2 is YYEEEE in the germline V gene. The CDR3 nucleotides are TGTGCCAGCAGCCGACCGGGACAGCCATCCTACGAGCAGTACTTC. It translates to CASSRPGQPSYEQYF.

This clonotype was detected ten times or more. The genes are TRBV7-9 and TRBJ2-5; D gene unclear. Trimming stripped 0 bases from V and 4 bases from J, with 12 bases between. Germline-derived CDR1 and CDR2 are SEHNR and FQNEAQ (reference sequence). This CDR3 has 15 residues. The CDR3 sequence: CASSLARRRGETQYF. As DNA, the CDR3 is TGTGCCAGCAGCTTAGCCCGACGCCGAGGAGAGACCCAGTACTTC.

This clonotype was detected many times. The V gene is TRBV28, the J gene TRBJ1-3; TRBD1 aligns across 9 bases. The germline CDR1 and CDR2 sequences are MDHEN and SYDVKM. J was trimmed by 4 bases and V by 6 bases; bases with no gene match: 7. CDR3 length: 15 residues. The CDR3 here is CASSLQGASGNTIYF. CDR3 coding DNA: TGTGCCAGCAGCCTACAGGGGGCTTCGGGAAACACCATATATTTT.

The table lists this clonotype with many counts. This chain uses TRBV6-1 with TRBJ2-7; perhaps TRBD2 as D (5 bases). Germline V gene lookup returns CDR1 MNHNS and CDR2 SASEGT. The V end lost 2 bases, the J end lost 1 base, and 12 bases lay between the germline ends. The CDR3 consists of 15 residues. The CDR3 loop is CASSELAGASYEQYF. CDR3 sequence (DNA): TGTGCCAGCAGTGAACTAGCCGGAGCTTCCTACGAGCAGTACTTC.

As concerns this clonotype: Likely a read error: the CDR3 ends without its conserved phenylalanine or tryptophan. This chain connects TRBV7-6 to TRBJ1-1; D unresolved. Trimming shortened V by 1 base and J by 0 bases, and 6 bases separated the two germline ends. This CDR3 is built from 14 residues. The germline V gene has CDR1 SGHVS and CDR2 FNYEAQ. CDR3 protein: CASSLVGVNTEAFL. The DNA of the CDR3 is TGTGCCAGCAGCTTAGTTGGGGTGAACACTGAAGCTTTCCTT.

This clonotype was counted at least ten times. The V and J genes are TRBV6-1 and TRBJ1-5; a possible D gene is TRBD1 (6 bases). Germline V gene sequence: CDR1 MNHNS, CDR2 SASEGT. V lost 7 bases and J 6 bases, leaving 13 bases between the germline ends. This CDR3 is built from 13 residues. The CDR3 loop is CASIDIRGQPQHF. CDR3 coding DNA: TGTGCCAGCATCGACATCAGGGGTCAGCCCCAGCATTTT.

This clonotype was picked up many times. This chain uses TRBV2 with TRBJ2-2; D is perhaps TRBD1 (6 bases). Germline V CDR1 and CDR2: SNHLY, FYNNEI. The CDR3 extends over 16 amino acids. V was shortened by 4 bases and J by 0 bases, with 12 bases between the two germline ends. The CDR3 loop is CASSAEGTPNTGELFF. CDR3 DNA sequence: TGTGCCAGCAGTGCCGAGGGGACACCGAACACCGGGGAGCTGTTTTTT.